Shown below are 5 T cell receptor beta chains from a single sample sequenced in a study of T cells in Graves' hyperthyroidism and ophthalmopathy. RNA transcripts were the template for amplifying TCR beta CDR3 regions. The HTBI set primed first-round TCR CDR3 RT-PCR. TCRdb itself ran the multiplex PCR reads through MiXCR, one entry per CDR3 protein. The sample shows 600,000 to 750,000 distinct CDR3 sequences, roughly a sixth of them seen only once. What was sequenced was blood. Receptors originate from a man in his fifties with Graves' hyperthyroidism.

Many counts were recorded for this clonotype. This rearrangement joins TRBV6-5 to TRBJ1-5; D gene uncertain. The CDR3 loop spans 13 amino acids. V lost 7 bases to trimming and J lost 3 bases, with 10 bases between them. Germline lookup yields CDR1 MNHEY and CDR2 SVGAGI. CDR3 loop: CASTPGYNQPQHF. CDR3 bases: TGTGCCAGCACCCCGGGTTACAATCAGCCCCAGCATTTT.

V gene TRBV5-6 combines with J gene TRBJ1-5; tentatively, D is TRBD1 (5 bases). V shed 4 bases and J shed 6 bases, with 20 bases lying between them. Germline CDR1 reads SGHDT; CDR2 reads YYEEEE. CDR3 size: 16 residues. CDR3 in amino acids: CASSPLVGESGQPQHF. The CDR3 nucleotides read TGTGCCAGCAGCCCCTTAGTGGGGGAGTCAGGTCAGCCCCAGCATTTT.

This clonotype was counted many times. CDR3 sequence: CATSPQGEGGYQETQYF. The DNA for the CDR3 is TGTGCCACCAGCCCCCAAGGGGAGGGCGGGTACCAAGAGACCCAGTACTTC. The chain links TRBV15 to TRBJ2-5, with 7 bases aligning to TRBD2. The ends lost 5 bases at V and 0 bases at J; junction bases unmatched: 12. Germline values: CDR1 LNHNV, CDR2 YYDKDF (reference sequence). CDR3 length equals 17 residues.

Ten or more counts support this clonotype. The chain couples TRBV11-1 to TRBJ2-1; no clear D. The CDR3 has 15 amino acids. Per germline, CDR1 SGHAT and CDR2 FQDESV (reference sequence). Trimming removed 2 bases at V and 0 bases at J, with 8 bases between. The CDR3 nucleotides read TGTGCCAGCAGCTTATCGTGGAGCTCCTACAATGAGCAGTTCTTC. This codes for CASSLSWSSYNEQFF.

This clonotype has ten or more counts. V is TRBV2 and J is TRBJ1-4; possible D gene TRBD1, 6 bases. The CDR3 totals 15 residues. V dropped 1 base and J dropped 7 bases, with 13 bases sitting between them. CDR1 SNHLY and CDR2 FYNNEI come from the germline V gene. The DNA of the CDR3 is TGTGCCAGCAGTGAAGAGACAGGCAGGAGTGAAAAACTGTTTTTT. Amino acid sequence: CASSEETGRSEKLFF.